These 24 T cell receptor beta chains originate from one sample sequenced in a study of T cell changes during pregnancy in multiple sclerosis (dated by TCRdb to between 2018 and 2020). The library was built by means of the immunoSEQ multiplex PCR assay. What TCRdb holds here is the immuneACCESS table cut down to in-frame rearrangements. Part of the clones is not present; checked against another copy, under half of the missing clones reflect an unresolved V gene, and the others are unexplained. Counted in this sample were about 67,000 clones; 92% of them appeared once. Around 2.5% of the sample is in the top ten clones. The material was peripheral blood, obtained in the second trimester of pregnancy. All receptors derive from a female donor in good health, enrolled as a control in a pregnancy study.

The V gene is TRBV25-1, the J gene TRBJ2-7; 8 nucleotides line up with TRBD1. V shed 8 bases and J 4 bases; nucleotides not matched to a gene: 13. Per the germline V gene, CDR1 is MGHDK and CDR2 is SYGVNS. CDR3 length: 15 amino acids. The CDR3 DNA sequence: TGTGCCAGCCAGGGAACAGGGGGGAAGAGGTACGAGCAGTACTTC. It codes for CASQGTGGKRYEQYF.

The chain is built from TRBV21-1 and TRBJ1-1; the table assigns TRBD1, which was not confirmed against the DNA. TRBV21-1 is designated a pseudogene. The CDR3 covers 14 residues. The CDR3 DNA reads TGTGCCAGCAGCAGGCCCGGGACAGGGTCTGAAGCTTTCTTT. Its translation is CASSRPGTGSEAFF.

The chain links TRBV30 to TRBJ2-2, with D perhaps matching TRBD2 (6 bases). Germline V gene lookup returns CDR1 GTSNPN and CDR2 SVGIG (reference sequence). The V end was cut by 1 base, the J end by 0 bases, with 15 bases between. The CDR3 totals 17 residues. The CDR3 spells CAWSGGTFSPNTGELFF. CDR3 DNA sequence: TGTGCCTGGAGTGGAGGGACTTTTTCTCCGAACACCGGGGAGCTGTTTTTT.

V is TRBV28 and J is TRBJ1-5; possible D gene TRBD1, 5 bases. The length of the CDR3 is 14 residues. Trimming removed 6 bases from V and 2 bases from J, with 11 bases in between. CDR1 and CDR2 from the germline V gene are MDHEN and SYDVKM. The DNA of the CDR3 is TGTGCCAGCAGGCAGGGTTTTGGCAATCAGCCCCAGCATTTT. Protein: CASRQGFGNQPQHF. The complete variable domain, with remaining parts taken from reference TRBV28 and TRBJ1-5, reads DVKVTQSSRYLVKRTGEKVFLECVQDMDHENMFWYRQDPGLGLRLIYFSYDVKMKEKGDIPEGYSVSREKKERFSLILESASTNQTSMYLCASRQGFGNQPQHFGDGTRLSIL.

The V call is TRBV4-2, the J call TRBJ2-3, with D tentatively TRBD2 (6 bases). The CDR3 loop spans 16 amino acids. V lost 3 bases, J lost 4 bases, and 17 bases lay in between. Germline CDR1 is LGHNA and CDR2 is YNFKEQ. CDR3 coding DNA: TGTGCCAGCAGCCAGGAAACCGGGGGAGGCGCAGATACGCAGTATTTT. Protein sequence: CASSQETGGGADTQYF.

The chain couples TRBV11-1 to TRBJ2-2; 10 nucleotides line up with TRBD1. Trimming cost V 5 bases and J 1 base; bases outside gene matches: 4. CDR3 length: 16 residues. In germline, CDR1 is SGHAT, CDR2 FQDESV (reference sequence). This CDR3 reads CASSVRDRGNTGELFF. CDR3 coding DNA: TGTGCCAGCAGCGTTCGGGACAGGGGGAACACCGGGGAGCTGTTTTTT.

The rearrangement uses TRBV6-5 and TRBJ1-2; perhaps TRBD1 as D (6 bases). The V gene lost 0 bases and the J gene lost 8 bases, with 16 bases spanning the gap. Germline V gives CDR1 MNHEY, CDR2 SVGAGI. This CDR3 has 15 residues. The CDR3 is CASSYSGRGAGGYTF. In DNA, the CDR3 is TGTGCCAGCAGTTACTCTGGGCGGGGGGCAGGGGGCTACACCTTC.

This clone was observed a handful of times. The V and J genes are TRBV6-5 and TRBJ2-7, with D perhaps TRBD1 (5 bases). Germline CDR1 is MNHEY and CDR2 is SVGAGI. The V end lost 1 base, the J end lost 2 bases, and 9 bases lay between the germline ends. CDR3 length: 14 residues. This CDR3 reads CASSYWQGPYEQYF. In DNA, the CDR3 is TGTGCCAGCAGTTACTGGCAGGGCCCCTACGAGCAGTACTTC.

The chain uses TRBV29-1 and TRBJ1-4; tentatively, D is TRBD1 (6 bases). The CDR3 has 14 residues. Germline values: CDR1 SQVTM, CDR2 ANQGSEA. Between the trimmed V and J ends, which lost 4 bases and 0 bases, there was a span of 9 bases. The CDR3 DNA is TGCAGCGTTGCCCCAGGGGCAACTAATGAAAAACTGTTTTTT. Encoded protein: CSVAPGATNEKLFF.

Written as DNA, the CDR3 is TGTGCCTGGAGTTTAGAGGTAACCTATGGCTACACCTTC. Protein: CAWSLEVTYGYTF. J is TRBJ1-2 and V is TRBV30, with unresolved D. V lost 2 bases and J lost 4, with 11 bases in between. The CDR3 loop spans 13 amino acids. Germline V gene data show CDR1 as GTSNPN and CDR2 as SVGIG (reference sequence).

This clone was recorded once. The chain uses TRBV7-3 and TRBJ2-5, with 7 bases identical to TRBD1. The length of the CDR3 is 16 residues. The ends lost 10 bases at V and 5 bases at J; junction bases unmatched: 19. The germline V gene has CDR1 SGHTA and CDR2 FQGTGA. CDR3 sequence (DNA): TGTGCCAACACCAGGGATCACAGGGGCTTGCGGGAGACCCAGTACTTC. It specifies CANTRDHRGLRETQYF.

This chain uses TRBV2 with TRBJ1-3; D call uncertain. Trimming removed 6 bases from V and 2 bases from J, with 8 bases in between. The CDR3 sequence is 13 residues long. Germline V gene lookup returns CDR1 SNHLY and CDR2 FYNNEI. CDR3 sequence: CASSVRAGNTIYF. Written as DNA, the CDR3 is TGTGCCAGCAGCGTCCGGGCTGGAAACACCATATATTTT.

The CDR3 sequence: CASSPQGIPQETQYF. The CDR3 DNA sequence: TGTGCCAGCAGTCCACAGGGGATTCCCCAAGAGACCCAGTACTTC. The chain carries TRBV2 and TRBJ2-5; TRBD1 matches 7 bases. The J segment lost 1 base and the V segment lost 5 bases, leaving 7 bases of the junction unmatched. CDR1 SNHLY and CDR2 FYNNEI come from the germline V gene. The CDR3 extends over 15 amino acids.

The V call is TRBV25-1, the J call TRBJ2-7; perhaps TRBD1 as D (5 bases). Germline lookup yields CDR1 MGHDK and CDR2 SYGVNS. CDR3 length: 14 residues. V shed 5 bases and J shed 8 bases, with 19 bases lying between them. The CDR3 DNA reads as TGTGCCAGCAGTCGAAGGACACCGCTTGGGAAGCAGTACTTC. Translated, it gives CASSRRTPLGKQYF.

This clone was seen a handful of times. This sequence joins TRBV2 and TRBJ1-2; tentatively, D is TRBD1 (5 bases). The CDR3 totals 11 residues. Per the germline V gene, CDR1 is SNHLY and CDR2 is FYNNEI. V gave up 2 bases and J gave up 12 bases, with 10 bases separating them. The CDR3, as DNA: TGTGCCAGCAGTGAAAGGGGTGGGAACACCTTC. This sequence encodes CASSERGGNTF.

The J gene is TRBJ2-1, the V gene TRBV2; 14 bases map to TRBD2. With V trimmed by 4 bases and J by 10 bases, 9 bases remained unmatched. This CDR3 has 16 residues. Germline-derived CDR1 and CDR2 are SNHLY and FYNNEI. The CDR3 spells CASSVKGLAGDVEQFF. In DNA, the CDR3 is TGTGCCAGCAGTGTAAAGGGACTAGCGGGAGACGTGGAGCAGTTCTTC.

This rearrangement joins TRBV10-2 to TRBJ2-2; D is uncertain. Germline CDR1 is WSHSY and CDR2 is SAAADI. The CDR3 runs to 14 residues. The V end lost 0 bases, the J end lost 6 bases, and 8 bases lay between the germline ends. The CDR3: CASSESLVAGELFF. CDR3 in DNA: TGCGCCAGCAGTGAGTCGTTGGTAGCCGGGGAGCTGTTTTTT.

This rearrangement joins TRBV23-1 to TRBJ2-5; possible D gene TRBD1, 7 bases. TRBV23-1 is treated as an ORF (open reading frame) with a function not yet certain. The V gene lost 4 bases and the J gene lost 5 bases, with 14 bases spanning the gap. This CDR3 has 14 amino acids. In nucleotides, the CDR3 is TGCGCCAGCAGTCGCCAGGGGGAGGAGGAGACCCAGTACTTC. This gives the protein CASSRQGEEETQYF.

This rearrangement joins TRBV6-5 to TRBJ1-4; D is ambiguous. The CDR3 totals 14 residues. V gave up 0 bases and J gave up 7 bases, with 9 bases separating them. Germline V gene sequence: CDR1 MNHEY, CDR2 SVGAGI. The CDR3 loop is CASSYSSGGEKLFF. DNA of the CDR3: TGTGCCAGCAGTTACTCCTCCGGTGGTGAAAAACTGTTTTTT.

V and J are TRBV21-1 and TRBJ2-3; the table's D call, TRBD2, was not checked against the DNA. TRBV21-1 counts as a pseudogene. The CDR3 spans 16 residues. CDR3 loop: CASSKRGGPSTDTQYF. In DNA, the CDR3 is TGTGCCAGCAGCAAGAGGGGAGGGCCATCCACAGATACGCAGTATTTT.

The chain uses TRBV6-5 and TRBJ2-1; D possibly corresponds to TRBD1 (6 bases). V was clipped by 6 bases and J by 0 bases, with 12 bases between them. In germline, CDR1 is MNHEY, CDR2 SVGAGI. This CDR3 spans 15 amino acids. The CDR3 sequence is CASRIGTSSYNEQFF. The CDR3 DNA follows: TGTGCCAGCAGAATCGGGACAAGCTCCTACAATGAGCAGTTCTTC.

The rearrangement links TRBV19 to TRBJ1-2, with 7 positions matching TRBD1. CDR3 length: 17 amino acids. The germline V gene encodes CDR1 LNHDA and CDR2 SQIVND (reference sequence). V trimming: 4 bases; J trimming: 4 bases; junction bases outside the gene matches: 15. CDR3 region: CASSSPYRQGRFYGYTF. CDR3 DNA sequence: TGTGCCAGTAGTAGCCCCTACCGACAGGGCCGGTTCTATGGCTACACCTTC.

V and J are TRBV15 and TRBJ1-4; the match to TRBD1 covers 9 bases. CDR3 length: 16 residues. The germline V gene encodes CDR1 LNHNV and CDR2 YYDKDF (reference sequence). V gave up 0 bases and J gave up 4 bases; unmatched junction bases: 3. The CDR3 spells CATSRDRDRDNEKLFF. In nucleotides, the CDR3 is TGTGCCACCAGCAGAGATCGGGACAGGGATAATGAAAAACTGTTTTTT.

The V and J genes are TRBV2 and TRBJ1-1, with a tentative D call TRBD1 (6 bases). The CDR3 runs to 15 residues. V was clipped by 4 bases and J by 1 base, with 13 bases between them. Per germline, CDR1 SNHLY and CDR2 FYNNEI. Written as DNA, the CDR3 is TGTGCCAGCAGTGTCCGGGGAGGGGGGAACACTGAAGCTTTCTTT. Protein sequence: CASSVRGGGNTEAFF. Filled out from reference TRBV2 and TRBJ1-1, the complete variable domain reads EPEVTQTPSHQVTQMGQEVILRCVPISNHLYFYWYRQILGQKVEFLVSFYNNEISEKSEIFDDQFSVERPDGSNFTLKIRSTKLEDSAMYFCASSVRGGGNTEAFFGQGTRLTVV.